This T cell receptor (beta chain) was recorded in a study of PD-L1 blockade in urothelial cancer. Overall study: Patients previously received 0 to 3 chemotherapy regimens.

CDR3 length: 13 amino acids. With 5 bases clipped from V and 5 bases from J, the junction kept 5 bases outside the gene matches. Germline loops: CDR1 SQVTM, CDR2 ANQGSEA. Some clones are missing from TCRdb's copy, which holds only in-frame ones; the method was immunoSEQ multiplex PCR. Of under 130,000 clones detected, roughly 88% appear once; the ten largest clones hold 2% to 3%. The cohort comprised individuals with locally advanced or metastatic urothelial carcinoma. The sample consisted of PBMCs, taken around atezolizumab (anti-PD-L1) treatment. The source is a man aged 45-65 years with urothelial cancer. The rearrangement joins TRBV29-1 to TRBJ1-1, with 10 bases matching TRBD1. The DNA for the CDR3 is TGCAGCGTTCGTGGACAGGGGGAGACTGAAGCTTTCTTT. Protein: CSVRGQGETEAFF. The full variable domain, rest sourced from reference TRBV29-1 and TRBJ1-1, is SAVISQKPSRDICQRGTSLTIQCQVDSQVTMMFWYRQQPGQSLTLIATANQGSEATYESGFVIDKFPISRPNLTFSTLTVSNMSPEDSSIYLCSVRGQGETEAFFGQGTRLTVV.